This section outlines one TCR beta chain sequence together with its context. Its antigen is unknown. The authors made TCR cDNA by 5'RACE template switching, adding a universal primer site and UMIs. In TCRdb, the 5' RACE reads were re-called with MiXCR into one record per CDR3 protein. This sample has under 600,000 distinct CDR3 sequences, with 13% found just once. This sample is drawn from a study of T cells after yellow fever vaccination. Whole-study context: Fractions of limited cellularity were prepared by means of SMART-Seq v4 Ultra Low Input.

Points from the study as a whole: Within FACS-sorted repertoires, abundant clonotypes contaminating from the bulk population could be present. The study re-detected most primary-vaccination clones after the booster (approximately 97% CD4, 88% CD8).

This TCR was recovered from a man aged 25-45 years who received the YFV17D yellow fever vaccine. The material was PBMCs, obtained on the day of the yellow fever booster vaccination.

The CDR3, as DNA: TGCAGCGTCAGACACGGGGGCGACACTGAAGCTTTCTTT. It translates to CSVRHGGDTEAFF. The rearrangement uses TRBV29-1 and TRBJ1-1; D is perhaps TRBD1 (6 bases). This CDR3 is built from 13 residues. The germline V gene encodes CDR1 SQVTM and CDR2 ANQGSEA. Trimming took 6 bases from V and 3 from J, leaving 14 bases between them.